One and the same sample provided the 21 T cell receptor beta chains below, sequenced in a study of T cells in Graves' hyperthyroidism and ophthalmopathy (dated 2019 in TCRdb). Library method: multiplex PCR. Sequencing was performed on an Illumina HiSeq 2000. The TCR beta CDR3 regions were amplified from RNA transcripts. The first round of RT-PCR for the TCR CDR3 was performed with the HTBI primer set and the Qiagen OneStep RT-PCR kit. The public sequencing data were trimmed at Q25 with fastp and processed into clonotypes with MiXCR by TCRdb, which kept only in-frame beta chains. Identical CDR3 proteins give one entry, which carries the most common genes and DNA. The sample includes about 600,000 distinct CDR3 sequences, with roughly 15% observed a single time. Approximately 12% of the sample rests with the top ten. Sequenced: blood. All receptors come from a woman aged 45-65 years with Graves' ophthalmopathy.

This chain joins TRBV5-1 and TRBJ2-2, with TRBD2 matching 12 bases. The length of the CDR3 is 16 residues. The V gene end was trimmed by 4 bases and the J gene end by 3 bases; junction bases not matched to a gene: 4. CDR1 is SGHRS, CDR2 YFSETQ, per germline. CDR3 protein: CASSRLAGEDTGELFF. CDR3 DNA: TGCGCCAGCAGCCGACTAGCGGGAGAGGACACCGGGGAGCTGTTTTTT.

In its sample, this clonotype was seen many times. V gene TRBV20-1 combines with J gene TRBJ1-1; no firm D call. The CDR3 is made up of 12 amino acids. Germline V lookup: CDR1 DFQATT, CDR2 SNEGSKA (reference sequence). The V and J ends lost 4 bases and 1 base respectively, with 7 bases between them. The CDR3, as DNA: TGCAGTGCTACTCGGCCGAACACTGAAGCTTTCTTT. Encoded protein: CSATRPNTEAFF.

The sample holds many counts of this clonotype. DNA for the CDR3: TGTGCCAGCTCAGCGACTAGCGGAGCTAGCACAGATACGCAGTATTTT. It yields the protein CASSATSGASTDTQYF. The rearrangement uses TRBV18 and TRBJ2-3; 9 bases match TRBD2. V dropped 5 bases and J dropped 0; count of bases not matched to a gene: 6. In germline, CDR1 is KGHSH, CDR2 LQKENI. This CDR3 is built from 16 residues.

This clonotype was detected many times. This chain joins TRBV20-1 and TRBJ2-7; TRBD2 agrees at 8 bases. The J segment lost 2 bases and the V segment lost 0 bases, leaving 9 bases of the junction unmatched. The CDR3 is 16 residues long. The germline V gene encodes CDR1 DFQATT and CDR2 SNEGSKA (reference sequence). The CDR3 here is CSARDGTAGEPYEQYF. The CDR3 DNA follows: TGCAGTGCTAGAGATGGAACAGCGGGGGAACCCTACGAGCAGTACTTC.

At least ten counts were recorded for this clonotype. V and J are TRBV6-1 and TRBJ2-3, with TRBD2 identical over 9 bases. This CDR3 has 16 amino acids. Looked up from germline, CDR1 is MNHNS and CDR2 is SASEGT. The junction had 14 bases not matched to a gene; V was cut back by 8 bases and J by 5 bases. CDR3 nucleotide sequence: TGTGCCAGCCGAAGAGGGTTAGCGGGAGAGGGAGATACGCAGTATTTT. Translated: CASRRGLAGEGDTQYF.

The V and J genes are TRBV5-1 and TRBJ2-3; D possibly corresponds to TRBD1 (6 bases). Trimming took 4 bases from V and 4 from J, leaving 13 bases between them. Germline V gives CDR1 SGHRS, CDR2 YFSETQ. The CDR3 loop spans 14 amino acids. In nucleotides, the CDR3 is TGCGCCAGCAGCACGCAGGGGCGATCAGATACGCAGTATTTT. Protein product: CASSTQGRSDTQYF.

The chain joins TRBV7-3 to TRBJ2-1, with 7 positions matching TRBD2. The CDR3 extends over 16 amino acids. J was trimmed by 4 bases and V by 5 bases; bases with no gene match: 11. Germline V gene lookup returns CDR1 SGHTA and CDR2 FQGTGA. The CDR3 nucleotides read TGTGCCAGCAGCCTACACGCTAGCGGAATTTACAATGAGCAGTTCTTC. Translated, it gives CASSLHASGIYNEQFF.

This clonotype appeared many times. The chain is built from TRBV7-9 and TRBJ2-3, with D unresolved. V lost 5 bases to trimming and J lost 5 bases, with 17 bases between them. Germline V gene data show CDR1 as SEHNR and CDR2 as FQNEAQ (reference sequence). The CDR3 totals 15 residues. Here the CDR3 reads CASSPRLTTVDTQYF. The CDR3, as DNA: TGTGCCAGCAGCCCGCGGCTAACAACGGTAGATACGCAGTATTTT.

The CDR3 sequence: CSARDLRAGSNTGELFF. In DNA, the CDR3 is TGCAGTGCTAGAGATCTGCGGGCAGGATCGAACACCGGGGAGCTGTTTTTT. The chain recombines TRBV20-1 with TRBJ2-2; TRBD2 might be the D (5 bases). Germline CDR1 and CDR2: DFQATT and SNEGSKA (reference sequence). The CDR3 extends over 17 amino acids. V was trimmed by 0 bases and J by 0 bases, leaving 14 bases between them.

This clonotype was counted at least ten times. The chain combines TRBV11-2 with TRBJ2-7; tentative D call: TRBD1 (6 bases). The CDR3 is 15 residues long. The V gene's germline CDR1 is SGHAT and CDR2 FQNNGV. Trimming shortened V by 4 bases and J by 3 bases, and 16 bases separated the two germline ends. CDR3: CASSSAPGVRYEQYF. In nucleotides, the CDR3 is TGTGCCAGCAGCTCAGCCCCAGGGGTCCGCTACGAGCAGTACTTC.

This clonotype was seen only a few times. V gene TRBV6-1 combines with J gene TRBJ2-7; TRBD1 might be the D (8 bases). CDR3 length: 15 residues. V shed 6 bases and J shed 4 bases, with 19 bases lying between them. Per germline, CDR1 MNHNS and CDR2 SASEGT. In DNA, the CDR3 is TGTGCCAGCAGCCCCCCCGGACAGGGAGGGTACGAGCAGTACTTC. Translated, it gives CASSPPGQGGYEQYF.

The V gene is TRBV11-3, the J gene TRBJ2-1, with D unclear. The CDR3 consists of 15 residues. The germline V and J ends were trimmed by 5 bases and 4 bases, with 15 bases remaining between them. Germline values: CDR1 SGHNT, CDR2 YENEEA. CDR3 nucleotide sequence: TGTGCCAGCAGCCTCCCCATGAGGCGATACAATGAGCAGTTCTTC. Translated: CASSLPMRRYNEQFF.

The V call is TRBV6-2 or TRBV6-3, the J call TRBJ1-5, with 7 bases matching TRBD1. The CDR3 contains 14 residues. V lost 6 bases and J lost 6; bases outside the gene matches: 8. CDR1 is MNHEY, CDR2 SVGEGT, per germline. The CDR3 sequence: CASSRTGFSQPQHF. The CDR3 region has the DNA TGTGCCAGCAGCCGGACAGGATTTAGTCAGCCCCAGCATTTT.

The chain employs TRBV25-1 and TRBJ2-7; 7 bases map to TRBD2. Trimming at V came to 7 bases and at J to 0 bases, leaving 3 bases not matched to a gene. CDR1 and CDR2 (germline): MGHDK, SYGVNS. The CDR3 covers 13 residues. The CDR3 sequence is CASTSGYSYEQYF. CDR3 sequence (DNA): TGTGCCAGCACTAGCGGATACTCCTACGAGCAGTACTTC.

The chain employs TRBV4-3 and TRBJ2-3; 8 bases agree with TRBD1. Germline trimming cut 0 bases from V and 2 bases from J; bases unmatched to any gene: 4. The CDR3 extends over 16 amino acids. CDR1 is LGHNA, CDR2 YSLEER, per germline. This chain's CDR3 is CASSQDWDRYTDTQYF. Here the CDR3 DNA reads TGCGCCAGCAGCCAAGATTGGGACAGGTACACAGATACGCAGTATTTT.

This clonotype was seen once. The V gene is TRBV13, the J gene TRBJ1-5; D gene uncertain. Germline lookup yields CDR1 PRHDT and CDR2 FYEKMQ (reference sequence). Trimming removed 4 bases from V and 4 bases from J, with 11 bases in between. The length of the CDR3 is 14 residues. CDR3 loop: CASSSGLMNQPQHF. DNA of the CDR3: TGTGCCAGCAGCTCTGGACTGATGAATCAGCCCCAGCATTTT. The full variable domain, completed using reference TRBV13 and TRBJ1-5, is AAGVIQSPRHLIKEKRETATLKCYPIPRHDTVYWYQQGPGQDPQFLISFYEKMQSDKGSIPDRFSAQQFSDYHSELNMSSLELGDSALYFCASSSGLMNQPQHFGDGTRLSIL.

This clonotype was seen only a few times. V is TRBV19 and J is TRBJ1-1; possibly TRBD1 for D (6 bases). Germline values: CDR1 LNHDA, CDR2 SQIVND (reference sequence). This CDR3 is 14 amino acids long. Trimming cost V 3 bases and J 1 base, with 9 bases left between them. In DNA, the CDR3 is TGTGCCAGTAGTATCAGGGGCCCGAACACTGAAGCTTTCTTT. It codes for CASSIRGPNTEAFF. Drawing the rest from reference TRBV19 and TRBJ1-1, the complete variable domain is DGGITQSPKYLFRKEGQNVTLSCEQNLNHDAMYWYRQDPGQGLRLIYYSQIVNDFQKGDIAEGYSVSREKKESFPLTVTSAQKNPTAFYLCASSIRGPNTEAFFGQGTRLTVV.

The chain couples TRBV29-1 to TRBJ1-6, with 10 bases that match TRBD1. J was trimmed by 6 bases and V by 4 bases; bases with no gene match: 6. Germline values: CDR1 SQVTM, CDR2 ANQGSEA. This CDR3 has 15 residues. CDR3 in amino acids: CSVAQDRGSNSPLHF. Here the CDR3 DNA reads TGCAGCGTTGCCCAGGACAGGGGGTCTAATTCACCCCTCCACTTT.

The rearrangement links TRBV3-1 to TRBJ2-7, with 10 positions matching TRBD2. This CDR3 has 16 amino acids. V shed 1 base, J shed 3 bases, and the junction held 6 bases outside the gene matches. Germline CDR1 reads LGHDT; CDR2 reads YNNKEL (reference sequence). CDR3 residues: CASSQGSSGSLYEQYF. CDR3 bases: TGTGCCAGCAGCCAAGGATCTAGCGGGAGCCTCTACGAGCAGTACTTC.

By sample share, this clonotype is medium-sized. This sequence joins TRBV6-1 and TRBJ2-3, with 10 bases identical to TRBD2. CDR3 length: 14 amino acids. Germline V gives CDR1 MNHNS, CDR2 SASEGT. V was clipped by 8 bases and J by 3 bases; unmatched bases: 5. DNA of the CDR3: TGTGCCAGCTCCGGGACTAGCGAGACAGATACGCAGTATTTT. Its translation: CASSGTSETDTQYF.

A few counts support this clonotype. The chain combines TRBV5-1 with TRBJ2-1; 7 bases agree with TRBD1. CDR1 is SGHRS and CDR2 is YFSETQ in the germline V gene. The length of the CDR3 is 16 residues. J was trimmed by 9 bases and V by 0 bases; bases with no gene match: 12. CDR3 DNA: TGCGCCAGCAGCTTGGCTATCCCCAGGGGGAGTTTTGAGCAGTTCTTC. Its translation is CASSLAIPRGSFEQFF.